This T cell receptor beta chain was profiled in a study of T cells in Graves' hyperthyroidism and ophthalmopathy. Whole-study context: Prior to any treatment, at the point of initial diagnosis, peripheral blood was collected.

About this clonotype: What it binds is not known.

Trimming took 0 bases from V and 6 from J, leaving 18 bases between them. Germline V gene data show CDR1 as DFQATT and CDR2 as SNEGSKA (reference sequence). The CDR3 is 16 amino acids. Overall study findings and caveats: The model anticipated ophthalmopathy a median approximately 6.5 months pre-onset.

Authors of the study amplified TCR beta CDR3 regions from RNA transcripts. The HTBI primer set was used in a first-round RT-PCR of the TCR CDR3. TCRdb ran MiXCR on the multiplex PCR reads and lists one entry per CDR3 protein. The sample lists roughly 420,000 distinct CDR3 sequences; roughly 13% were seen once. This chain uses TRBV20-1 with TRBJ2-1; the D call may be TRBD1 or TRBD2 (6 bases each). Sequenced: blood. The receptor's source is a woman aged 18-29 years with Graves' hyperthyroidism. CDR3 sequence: CSAREGGSGAFNEQFF. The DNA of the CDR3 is TGCAGTGCTAGAGAGGGGGGCAGCGGAGCCTTCAATGAGCAGTTCTTC.